These T cell receptor beta chains were read from a single sample in a study of CD8 T cells in ankylosing spondylitis. TCRdb redid the calling of the 5' RACE reads with MiXCR, one entry per CDR3 protein. Of under 550,000 distinct CDR3 sequences in the sample, roughly 26% were seen once. The sample taken for sequencing was blood, either unsorted or a sorted T cell fraction (not recorded which). All receptors derive from a male donor with ankylosing spondylitis. The conserved cysteine and the conserved F or W are not part of the CDR3 here.

j_call: TRBJ2-5
v_call: TRBV5-1
cdr3_aa: ASSLGNEETQY

j_call: TRBJ2-4
v_call: TRBV12-3/TRBV12-4
cdr3_aa: ASTRDSQNIQY

j_call: TRBJ2-1
v_call: TRBV12-3/TRBV12-4
cdr3_aa: VTGMGSYNEQF

j_call: TRBJ2-1
v_call: TRBV12-3/TRBV12-4
cdr3_aa: ASTLQVEQF

j_call: TRBJ2-1
v_call: TRBV7-9
cdr3_aa: ASSLKLAGSYNEQF

j_call: TRBJ1-5
v_call: TRBV12-3/TRBV12-4
cdr3_aa: ASSLGAGYNQPQH

j_call: TRBJ2-3
v_call: TRBV12-3/TRBV12-4
cdr3_aa: ASSLLAGGGTQY

j_call: TRBJ2-3
v_call: TRBV14
cdr3_aa: ASSLTRPDTQY

j_call: TRBJ2-1
v_call: TRBV3-1
cdr3_aa: ASSQDLGLPSNEQF

j_call: TRBJ2-2
v_call: TRBV3-1
cdr3_aa: ASSQPGTSTGELF

j_call: TRBJ2-3
v_call: TRBV19
cdr3_aa: ASTRRGSTDTQY

j_call: TRBJ2-5
v_call: TRBV7-2
cdr3_aa: ASSLSGLKYQETQY

j_call: TRBJ1-5
v_call: TRBV30
cdr3_aa: AWTTGRDNQPQH

j_call: TRBJ2-5
v_call: TRBV20-1
cdr3_aa: SAVEVGAKTQY

j_call: TRBJ2-1
v_call: TRBV19
cdr3_aa: ASSVFGTAHGRGNEQF

j_call: TRBJ2-2
v_call: TRBV5-1
cdr3_aa: ASSLDGHGGELF

j_call: TRBJ2-1
v_call: TRBV11-2
cdr3_aa: ASSHTSAEQF

j_call: TRBJ2-6
v_call: TRBV7-2
cdr3_aa: ASREGASGANVLT